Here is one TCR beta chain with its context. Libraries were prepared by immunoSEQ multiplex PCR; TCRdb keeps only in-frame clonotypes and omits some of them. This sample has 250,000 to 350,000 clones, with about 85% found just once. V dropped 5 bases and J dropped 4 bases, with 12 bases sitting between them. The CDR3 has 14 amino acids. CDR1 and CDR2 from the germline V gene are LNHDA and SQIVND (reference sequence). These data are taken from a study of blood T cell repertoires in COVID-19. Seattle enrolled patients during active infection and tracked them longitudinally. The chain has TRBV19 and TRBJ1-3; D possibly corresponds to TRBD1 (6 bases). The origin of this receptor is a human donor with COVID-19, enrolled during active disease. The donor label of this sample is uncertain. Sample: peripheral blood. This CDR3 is CASSPTGFGNTIYF. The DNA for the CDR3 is TGTGCCAGTAGTCCTACAGGGTTCGGAAACACCATATATTTT.